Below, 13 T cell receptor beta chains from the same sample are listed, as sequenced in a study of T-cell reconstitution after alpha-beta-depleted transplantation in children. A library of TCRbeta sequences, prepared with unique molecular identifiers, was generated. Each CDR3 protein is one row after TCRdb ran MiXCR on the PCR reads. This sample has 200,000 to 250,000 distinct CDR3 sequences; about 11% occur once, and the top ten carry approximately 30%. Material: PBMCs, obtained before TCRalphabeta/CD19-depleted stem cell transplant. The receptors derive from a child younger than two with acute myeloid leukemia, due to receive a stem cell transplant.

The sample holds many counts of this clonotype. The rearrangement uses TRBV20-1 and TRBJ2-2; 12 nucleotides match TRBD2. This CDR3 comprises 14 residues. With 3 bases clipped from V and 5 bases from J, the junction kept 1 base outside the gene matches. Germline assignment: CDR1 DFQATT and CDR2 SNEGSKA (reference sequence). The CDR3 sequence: CSASLAGGTGELFF. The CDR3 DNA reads TGCAGTGCTAGCCTAGCGGGGGGGACCGGGGAGCTGTTTTTT.

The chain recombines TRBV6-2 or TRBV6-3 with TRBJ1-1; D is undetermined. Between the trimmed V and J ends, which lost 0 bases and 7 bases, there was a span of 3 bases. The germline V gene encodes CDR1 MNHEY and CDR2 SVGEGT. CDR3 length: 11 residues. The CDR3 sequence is CASSYSLEAFF. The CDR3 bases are TGTGCCAGCAGTTACTCTCTTGAAGCTTTCTTT.

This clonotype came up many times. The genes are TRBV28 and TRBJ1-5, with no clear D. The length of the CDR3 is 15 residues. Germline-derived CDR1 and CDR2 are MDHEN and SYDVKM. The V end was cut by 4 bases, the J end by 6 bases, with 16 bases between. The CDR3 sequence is CASSSDRTAGQPQHF. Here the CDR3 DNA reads TGTGCCAGCAGTTCCGATCGGACGGCGGGTCAGCCCCAGCATTTT.

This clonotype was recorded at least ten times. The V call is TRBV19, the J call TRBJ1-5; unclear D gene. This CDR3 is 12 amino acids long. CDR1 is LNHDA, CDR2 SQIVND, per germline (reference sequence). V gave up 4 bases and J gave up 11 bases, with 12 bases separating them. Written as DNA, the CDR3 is TGTGCCAGTAGTACGGGAGGACCGGCCCAGCATTTT. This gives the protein CASSTGGPAQHF.

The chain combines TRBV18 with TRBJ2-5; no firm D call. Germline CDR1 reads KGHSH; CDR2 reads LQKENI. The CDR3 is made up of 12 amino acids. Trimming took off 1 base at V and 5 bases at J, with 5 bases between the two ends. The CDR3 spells CASSPLRETQYF. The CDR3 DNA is TGTGCCAGCTCACCACTGCGGGAGACCCAGTACTTC.

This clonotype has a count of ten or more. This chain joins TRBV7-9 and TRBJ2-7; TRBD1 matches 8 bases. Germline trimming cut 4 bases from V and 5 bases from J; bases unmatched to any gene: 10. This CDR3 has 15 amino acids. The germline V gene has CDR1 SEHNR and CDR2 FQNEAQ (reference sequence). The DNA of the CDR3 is TGTGCCAGCAGCTCATGGACAGGGTTCGGCCACGAGCAGTACTTC. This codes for CASSSWTGFGHEQYF.

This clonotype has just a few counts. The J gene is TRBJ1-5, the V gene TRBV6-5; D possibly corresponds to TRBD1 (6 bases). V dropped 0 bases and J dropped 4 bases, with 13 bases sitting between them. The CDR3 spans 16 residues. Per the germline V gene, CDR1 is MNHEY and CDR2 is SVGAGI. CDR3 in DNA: TGTGCCAGCAGTTACTCCTCAGGGGTGACAAATCAGCCCCAGCATTTT. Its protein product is CASSYSSGVTNQPQHF.

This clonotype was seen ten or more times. The CDR3 sequence: CASGGGSGGNTEAFF. The CDR3 nucleotides read TGTGCCAGCGGGGGGGGTTCAGGTGGGAACACTGAAGCTTTCTTT. The V gene is TRBV6-5, the J gene TRBJ1-1; D possibly corresponds to TRBD1 (5 bases). The CDR3 length is 15 residues. The germline V and J ends were trimmed by 8 bases and 1 base, with 17 bases remaining between them. CDR1 is MNHEY, CDR2 SVGAGI, per germline.

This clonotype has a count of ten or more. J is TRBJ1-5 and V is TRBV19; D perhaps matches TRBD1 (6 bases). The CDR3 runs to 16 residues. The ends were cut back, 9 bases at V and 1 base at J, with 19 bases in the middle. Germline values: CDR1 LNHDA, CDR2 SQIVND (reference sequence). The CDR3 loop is CASEVGQRLSNQPQHF. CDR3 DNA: TGTGCCAGCGAGGTCGGACAGCGATTGAGCAATCAGCCCCAGCATTTT.

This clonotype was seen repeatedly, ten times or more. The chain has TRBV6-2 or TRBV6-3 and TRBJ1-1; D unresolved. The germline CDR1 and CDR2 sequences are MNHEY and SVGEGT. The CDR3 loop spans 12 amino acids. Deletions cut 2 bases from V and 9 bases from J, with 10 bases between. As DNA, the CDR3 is TGTGCCAGCAGTTACGGGCAGCGGAAAGCTTTCTTT. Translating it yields CASSYGQRKAFF.

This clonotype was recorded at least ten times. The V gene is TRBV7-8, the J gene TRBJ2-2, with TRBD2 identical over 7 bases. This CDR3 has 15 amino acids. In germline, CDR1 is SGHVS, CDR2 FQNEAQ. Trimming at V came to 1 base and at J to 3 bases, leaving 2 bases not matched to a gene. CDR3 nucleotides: TGTGCCAGCAGCTTAGGGGCGGGAGACACCGGGGAGCTGTTTTTT. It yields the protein CASSLGAGDTGELFF.

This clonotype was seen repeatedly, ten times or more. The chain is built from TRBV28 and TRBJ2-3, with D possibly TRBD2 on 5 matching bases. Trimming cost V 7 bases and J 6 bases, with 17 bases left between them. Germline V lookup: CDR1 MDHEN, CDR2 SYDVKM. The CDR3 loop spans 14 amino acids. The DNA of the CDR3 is TGTGCCAGCACTAAACTAGGCCCCACGGATACGCAGTATTTT. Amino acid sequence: CASTKLGPTDTQYF.

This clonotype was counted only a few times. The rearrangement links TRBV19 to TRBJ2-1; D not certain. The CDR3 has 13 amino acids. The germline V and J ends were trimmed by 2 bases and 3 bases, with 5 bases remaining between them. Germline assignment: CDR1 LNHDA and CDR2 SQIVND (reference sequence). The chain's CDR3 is CASSIIGYNEQFF. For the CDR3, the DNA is TGTGCCAGTAGTATAATTGGCTACAATGAGCAGTTCTTC.